The 5 T cell receptor beta chains below were found in one sample sequenced in a study of T cells in Graves' hyperthyroidism and ophthalmopathy (dated by TCRdb to between 2018 and 2021). Libraries were made using multiplex PCR. For sequencing, an Illumina HiSeq 2000 was employed. TCR beta CDR3 regions were amplified from RNA transcripts. The TCR CDR3 was subjected to a first round of RT-PCR using the HTBI primer set and the Qiagen OneStep RT-PCR kit. The public reads were reprocessed in TCRdb via fastp at Q25 and MiXCR, keeping in-frame beta chains. Identical CDR3 protein sequences are pooled into one entry, listed with their most common genes and DNA. In this sample the table shows 330,000 or so distinct CDR3 sequences, around 19% of which occur a single time. The ten most abundant clones make up less than 45% of the sample. Material for sequencing was blood. Every receptor here comes from a man aged 50-60 years with Graves' ophthalmopathy.

This clonotype was detected many times. The rearrangement joins TRBV14 to TRBJ2-3, with a possible D match to TRBD2 (5 bases). The CDR3 consists of 13 residues. Per germline, CDR1 SGHDN and CDR2 FVKESK. Deletions cut 7 bases from V and 5 bases from J, with 13 bases between. The CDR3, as DNA: TGTGCCAGCAAGCCTCCAGGAGGAGATACGCAGTATTTT. This gives the protein CASKPPGGDTQYF.

This clonotype was detected many times. The CDR3 reads CASSRNSNQPQHF. In DNA form, the CDR3 reads TGCGCCAGCAGTCGTAACAGCAATCAGCCCCAGCATTTT. The chain joins TRBV10-1 to TRBJ1-5, with no clear D. V shed 5 bases and J shed 1 base, with 6 bases lying between them. Germline lookup yields CDR1 WNHNN and CDR2 SYGVQD (reference sequence). This CDR3 contains 13 residues.

This clonotype was detected a few times. The chain combines TRBV5-1 with TRBJ2-1, with D maybe TRBD2 (5 bases). Trimming removed 4 bases at V and 4 bases at J, with 15 bases between. Germline V gene lookup returns CDR1 SGHRS and CDR2 YFSETQ. This CDR3 has 15 residues. The CDR3 sequence is CASSPGRRNYNEQFF. The CDR3 DNA follows: TGCGCCAGCAGCCCCGGACGGAGGAATTACAATGAGCAGTTCTTC.

This clonotype was seen a few times. This chain uses TRBV5-1 with TRBJ1-4; 9 bases map to TRBD1. CDR3 size: 15 residues. Germline V gene lookup returns CDR1 SGHRS and CDR2 YFSETQ. Trimming took 4 bases from V and 7 from J; bases not matched to a gene: 8. CDR3 DNA sequence: TGCGCCAGCAGCCGCCATGGGACAGGGTCTGAAAAACTGTTTTTT. It encodes CASSRHGTGSEKLFF.

The table lists this clonotype with a few counts. This chain uses TRBV28 with TRBJ2-7, with 8 bases identical to TRBD2. The CDR3 has 19 amino acids. The germline gives CDR1 MDHEN, CDR2 SYDVKM. Trimming removed 3 bases from V and 3 bases from J; junction bases left unmatched: 19. The CDR3 here is CASSFPILAGPSISYEQYF. The CDR3 coding sequence is TGTGCCAGCAGTTTCCCCATTTTAGCGGGACCCTCCATTAGCTACGAGCAGTACTTC.